This T cell receptor (beta chain) was captured by sequencing in a study of CD8 T cells in Susac syndrome. About the research overall: The sequenced Susac syndrome patients comprised roughly 6 with active disease and about eight in remission. Blood was drawn from Susac syndrome patients while they were therapy-naive, on corticosteroids, or on intravenous immunoglobulin alone.

Reverse transcription of 0.5 to 1 ug RNA was performed with random hexamers. TCRdb fed the immunoSEQ multiplex PCR reads into MiXCR, producing one record per CDR3 protein. This sample has about 140,000 distinct CDR3 sequences, with approximately 96% found just once. The study sequenced TCR beta in blood CD8+ and CD4+ T cells. In contrast to the negatively isolated CD8+ and CD4+ T cells, TEMRA cells were FACS-enriched. Trimming stripped 4 bases from V and 4 bases from J, with 7 bases between. The CDR3 consists of 12 residues. Germline loops: CDR1 SGHRS, CDR2 YFSETQ. Input material: CD4+ T cells from PBMCs. The chain joins TRBV5-1 to TRBJ2-3; no definite D call. This TCR derives from a human donor with Susac syndrome. CDR3 nucleotides: TGCGCCAGCAGCCCTAAACCAGATACGCAGTATTTT. Protein sequence: CASSPKPDTQYF.